These 32 T cell receptor beta chains share one sample of origin, sequenced in a study of T-cell memory formation after mild COVID-19 (dated by TCRdb to 2020 to 2022). The library was prepared using 5' RACE. The sequencer listed for this sample is Illumina NovaSeq 6000. TCRdb reran the public reads through fastp at Q25 and MiXCR, keeping productive beta chains. Every entry covers one CDR3 protein and lists the most common genes and DNA from its rows. The sample contains a few hundred thousand distinct CDR3 sequences, approximately 14% of them found a single time. In total, the top ten clones hold around a fifth of the sample. The material sequenced was PBMCs or a T cell subset sorted from them (not recorded which). Every receptor here comes from a man younger than 35 who had mild COVID-19 (a few samples of this study predate the infection). The sample titles of this study are shuffled in the database, so cell type and time point are left out; the donor was told from shared clones.

The J gene is TRBJ2-1, the V gene TRBV29-1, with D unclear. Germline CDR1 SQVTM, CDR2 ANQGSEA. The ends were cut back, 2 bases at V and 0 bases at J, with 8 bases in the middle. CDR3 length: 14 amino acids. The CDR3 loop is CSVERVDSYNEQFF. In nucleotides, the CDR3 is TGCAGCGTTGAAAGGGTGGACTCCTACAATGAGCAGTTCTTC.

This clonotype has just a few counts. The chain carries TRBV5-1 and TRBJ2-7; TRBD2 is a possible D gene (7 bases). Between the trimmed V and J ends, which lost 5 bases and 2 bases, there was a span of 14 bases. Germline values: CDR1 SGHRS, CDR2 YFSETQ. This CDR3 has 14 amino acids. CDR3 sequence: CASSSGGLAYEQYF. DNA of the CDR3: TGCGCCAGCAGTTCCGGGGGGCTAGCCTACGAGCAGTACTTC.

This chain joins TRBV4-1 and TRBJ2-1; 8 nucleotides agree with TRBD2. The J segment lost 4 bases and the V segment lost 1 base, leaving 6 bases of the junction unmatched. Germline V gene data show CDR1 as MGHRA and CDR2 as YSYEKL. There are 16 residues in the CDR3. CDR3 sequence (DNA): TGCGCCAGCAGCCAAGCCCGTAGCGGGGTTTACAATGAGCAGTTCTTC. Its translation is CASSQARSGVYNEQFF.

This clonotype showed up many times. The gene calls are TRBV7-9 and TRBJ2-3; 9 nucleotides match TRBD1. The CDR3 sequence is 14 residues long. CDR1 SEHNR and CDR2 FQNEAQ come from the germline V gene (reference sequence). The V gene end was trimmed by 5 bases and the J gene end by 2 bases; junction bases not matched to a gene: 2. CDR3 region: CASSGTGSTDTQYF. The DNA of the CDR3 is TGTGCCAGCAGCGGGACAGGGTCCACAGATACGCAGTATTTT.

This chain joins TRBV4-2 and TRBJ2-1; D call uncertain. This CDR3 spans 16 amino acids. Germline V gene lookup returns CDR1 LGHNA and CDR2 YNFKEQ. V was pared by 0 bases and J by 0 bases, with 9 bases between. CDR3 in DNA: TGTGCCAGCAGCCAAGATGAGGAGAGCTCCTACAATGAGCAGTTCTTC. As protein: CASSQDEESSYNEQFF.

This clonotype was counted between two and nine times. The rearrangement joins TRBV19 to TRBJ1-1; D remains unclear. This CDR3 contains 11 residues. CDR1 is LNHDA, CDR2 SQIVND, per germline (reference sequence). V shed 8 bases and J shed 6 bases, with 10 bases lying between them. CDR3 residues: CASDGRAEAFF. CDR3 coding DNA: TGTGCCAGTGATGGGAGGGCTGAAGCTTTCTTT.

Only a few counts were recorded for this clonotype. This CDR3 is CASSSTSGGIYEQYF. The CDR3 nucleotides are TGCGCCAGCAGCTCAACTAGCGGGGGAATATACGAGCAGTACTTC. The rearrangement uses TRBV5-1 and TRBJ2-7, with 11 bases matching TRBD2. The V gene end was trimmed by 3 bases and the J gene end by 4 bases; junction bases not matched to a gene: 6. The CDR3 loop spans 15 amino acids. Germline CDR1 is SGHRS and CDR2 is YFSETQ.

This clonotype was seen at least ten times. The chain combines TRBV5-1 with TRBJ2-7; the D call may be TRBD1 or TRBD2 (5 bases each). Germline values: CDR1 SGHRS, CDR2 YFSETQ. Trimming left V 1 base short and J 1 base short, with 12 bases between. This CDR3 is 15 amino acids long. CDR3 nucleotides: TGCGCCAGCAGCTTGCAGCCTGGGGGTTCCTACGAGCAGTACGTC. Its protein product is CASSLQPGGSYEQYV.

V gene TRBV5-1 combines with J gene TRBJ1-3; 8 bases map to TRBD1. The CDR3 has 16 residues. With 4 bases clipped from V and 2 bases from J, the junction kept 8 bases outside the gene matches. Germline V lookup: CDR1 SGHRS, CDR2 YFSETQ. The DNA for the CDR3 is TGCGCCAGCAGCCCGGGACAGGATGGAACTGGAAACACCATATATTTT. It encodes CASSPGQDGTGNTIYF. Full variable domain (missing parts from reference TRBV5-1 and TRBJ1-3): KAGVTQTPRYLIKTRGQQVTLSCSPISGHRSVSWYQQTPGQGLQFLFEYFSETQRNKGNFPGRFSGRQFSNSRSEMNVSTLELGDSALYLCASSPGQDGTGNTIYFGEGSWLTVV.

Only a few counts were recorded for this clonotype. One junction end disagrees with the germline gene, perhaps due to a read error. The J gene is TRBJ1-6, the V gene TRBV7-7, with D unresolved. Per the germline V gene, CDR1 is SSHAT and CDR2 is FNYEAQ (reference sequence). CDR3 length: 13 amino acids. The CDR3 DNA reads TGTGCTAGCAGCTTAGATGAGGGCGCACCCCTCCACTTT. It yields the protein CASSLDEGAPLHF.

In its sample, this clonotype was seen many times. The rearrangement uses TRBV27 and TRBJ1-5, with D perhaps matching TRBD1 (5 bases). This CDR3 comprises 13 residues. CDR1 MNHEY and CDR2 SMNVEV come from the germline V gene (reference sequence). V was clipped by 4 bases and J by 7 bases, with 11 bases between them. CDR3 sequence (DNA): TGTGCCAGCAGTTCTCAGGGATCCCAGCCCCAGCATTTT. Translating gives CASSSQGSQPQHF.

The chain has TRBV4-1 and TRBJ2-5; D gene uncertain. The V end lost 1 base, the J end lost 7 bases, and 4 bases lay between the germline ends. Germline V gene data show CDR1 as MGHRA and CDR2 as YSYEKL. This CDR3 has 11 amino acids. CDR3 DNA sequence: TGCGCCAGCAGCCAAGCCCGGACCCAGTACTTC. Its translation: CASSQARTQYF.

The chain employs TRBV6-1 and TRBJ1-5; D gene ambiguous. The ends were cut back, 1 base at V and 1 base at J, with 11 bases in the middle. The CDR3 is 16 residues long. The V gene's germline CDR1 is MNHNS and CDR2 SASEGT. The CDR3 region is CASSEGESWSNQPQHF. CDR3 DNA: TGTGCCAGCAGTGAAGGAGAATCGTGGAGCAATCAGCCCCAGCATTTT.

Ten or more counts support this clonotype. The gene calls are TRBV12-3 or TRBV12-4 and TRBJ2-4, with D possibly TRBD1 on 5 matching bases. Trimming removed 9 bases from V and 0 bases from J, with 9 bases in between. CDR3 size: 13 residues. The CDR3 region is CASRGLAKNIQYF. The CDR3 DNA reads TGTGCCAGTAGGGGCCTAGCCAAAAACATTCAGTACTTC.

This clonotype turned up a few times. The rearrangement links TRBV4-1 to TRBJ2-5; D is tentatively TRBD1 or TRBD2 (5 bases each). CDR1 and CDR2 (germline): MGHRA, YSYEKL. Trimming left V 4 bases short and J 5 bases short, with 14 bases between. The CDR3 has 14 residues. CDR3 amino acids: CASSRSGSAETQYF. CDR3 sequence (DNA): TGCGCCAGCAGCCGCTCAGGGAGCGCGGAGACCCAGTACTTC.

This clonotype was counted only a few times. J is TRBJ1-6 and V is TRBV4-1, with D perhaps TRBD1 (6 bases). Germline V gene sequence: CDR1 MGHRA, CDR2 YSYEKL. The CDR3 spans 14 residues. The germline V and J ends were trimmed by 0 bases and 7 bases, with 7 bases remaining between them. CDR3 loop: CASSQEGGNSPLHF. The CDR3 nucleotides read TGCGCCAGCAGCCAAGAGGGGGGCAATTCACCCCTCCACTTT.

There are a few counts of this clonotype. The CDR3 DNA sequence: TGTGCCAGCAGCGCCACAGGGGAAGCTGGAAACACCATATATTTT. Translating it yields CASSATGEAGNTIYF. The chain is built from TRBV7-8 and TRBJ1-3, with 7 bases lining up with TRBD1. The CDR3 is 15 amino acids. Germline lookup yields CDR1 SGHVS and CDR2 FQNEAQ. V shed 5 bases and J 2 bases; nucleotides not matched to a gene: 6.

This clonotype came up a few times. This chain joins TRBV20-1 and TRBJ1-6; 8 nucleotides match TRBD1. This CDR3 comprises 12 residues. The germline V gene encodes CDR1 DFQATT and CDR2 SNEGSKA (reference sequence). J was trimmed by 10 bases and V by 6 bases; bases with no gene match: 5. As DNA, the CDR3 is TGCAGTGCGGACAGGGTTGGGTCACCCCTCCACTTT. Protein: CSADRVGSPLHF.

The chain uses TRBV27 and TRBJ1-1; maybe TRBD1 (6 bases). The CDR3 length is 13 residues. Trimming took 5 bases from V and 4 from J, leaving 11 bases between them. From germline, CDR1 is MNHEY and CDR2 SMNVEV (reference sequence). The CDR3 nucleotides read TGTGCCAGCAGTCCAGGGGATCGCACTGAAGCTTTCTTT. Amino acid sequence: CASSPGDRTEAFF.

There are a few counts of this clonotype. This chain links TRBV7-8 with TRBJ1-1, with D uncertain. Germline CDR1 reads SGHVS; CDR2 reads FQNEAQ. CDR3 length: 13 amino acids. V gave up 3 bases and J gave up 5 bases, with 10 bases separating them. CDR3 nucleotides: TGTGCCAGCAGCTTGGGGTTAACGACTGAAGCTTTCTTT. Protein: CASSLGLTTEAFF.

This chain uses TRBV20-1 with TRBJ2-7; D is ambiguous. The V gene's germline CDR1 is DFQATT and CDR2 SNEGSKA (reference sequence). The V gene lost 0 bases and the J gene lost 3 bases, with 9 bases spanning the gap. The CDR3 covers 13 residues. CDR3 coding DNA: TGCAGTGCTAGAGATAGCTGGAACTACGAGCAGTACTTC. It translates to CSARDSWNYEQYF.

The chain uses TRBV6-5 and TRBJ2-1; D may be TRBD1 or TRBD2 (7 bases each). The CDR3 is 16 residues long. In germline, CDR1 is MNHEY, CDR2 SVGAGI. The V end was cut by 2 bases, the J end by 6 bases, with 17 bases between. The DNA for the CDR3 is TGTGCCAGCAGTTACGGTGGCAGGGGGGGCGGCAATGAGCAGTTCTTC. This encodes CASSYGGRGGGNEQFF.

V is TRBV10-3 and J is TRBJ1-5; the D gene is possibly TRBD1 (5 bases). The germline V gene encodes CDR1 ENHRY and CDR2 SYGVKD. V lost 4 bases and J lost 2, with 12 bases in between. This CDR3 is 15 amino acids long. CDR3 residues: CAISGRRDGNQPQHF. The CDR3 region has the DNA TGTGCCATCAGTGGGCGCCGGGACGGCAATCAGCCCCAGCATTTT.

The V and J genes are TRBV24-1 and TRBJ1-1; maybe TRBD1 (6 bases). CDR1 and CDR2 from the germline V gene are KGHDR and SFDVKD. V dropped 3 bases and J dropped 9 bases, with 10 bases sitting between them. The CDR3 contains 12 residues. This chain's CDR3 is CATSDPRGKAFF. In DNA, the CDR3 is TGTGCCACCAGTGATCCAAGGGGGAAAGCTTTCTTT.

This clonotype was seen a handful of times. V and J are TRBV7-2 and TRBJ2-1, with 8 bases fitting TRBD2. V lost 5 bases, J lost 10 bases, and 7 bases stayed unmatched. Looked up from germline, CDR1 is SGHTA and CDR2 is FQGNSA. This CDR3 comprises 13 residues. The CDR3, as DNA: TGTGCCAGCAGCCCCCGGGGGGGGAGGGAGCAGTTCTTC. It is translated as CASSPRGGREQFF.

This clonotype showed up many times. V gene TRBV20-1 combines with J gene TRBJ2-7, with 8 bases identical to TRBD2. J was trimmed by 3 bases and V by 0 bases; bases with no gene match: 10. There are 16 residues in the CDR3. Germline CDR1 is DFQATT and CDR2 is SNEGSKA (reference sequence). The DNA of the CDR3 is TGCAGTGCTAGAGATGCGGGGGGTCCCCCTAACTACGAGCAGTACTTC. Its protein product is CSARDAGGPPNYEQYF.

This clonotype was detected only a few times. This chain connects TRBV7-9 to TRBJ1-5, with D unclear. This CDR3 has 12 residues. Germline assignment: CDR1 SEHNR and CDR2 FQNEAQ (reference sequence). V gave up 2 bases and J gave up 11 bases, with 10 bases separating them. In nucleotides, the CDR3 is TGTGCCAGCAGCTTAAACGATGGGGCCCAGCATTTT. Protein product: CASSLNDGAQHF. The variable domain in full, completed from reference TRBV7-9 and TRBJ1-5, reads DTGVSQNPRHKITKRGQNVTFRCDPISEHNRLYWYRQTLGQGPEFLTYFQNEAQLEKSRLLSDRFSAERPKGSFSTLEIQRTEQGDSAMYLCASSLNDGAQHFGDGTRLSIL.

V usage is TRBV28 and J usage is TRBJ2-7; 10 positions match TRBD1. Trimming cost V 6 bases and J 6 bases; bases outside gene matches: 11. Germline V CDR1 and CDR2: MDHEN, SYDVKM. The CDR3 consists of 15 residues. CDR3 bases: TGTGCCAGCAGAGAACCCGGGACAGGGGTCTCCGAGCAGTACTTC. Translating it yields CASREPGTGVSEQYF.

The chain joins TRBV7-2 to TRBJ2-3; the D gene is possibly TRBD2 (7 bases). Trimming removed 3 bases from V and 5 bases from J, with 12 bases in between. The V gene's germline CDR1 is SGHTA and CDR2 FQGNSA. The CDR3 spans 14 residues. CDR3 loop: CASSLGGPVDTQYF. The CDR3, as DNA: TGTGCCAGCAGCTTGGGGGGGCCGGTAGATACGCAGTATTTT.

This clonotype was observed a few times. The V gene is TRBV10-3, the J gene TRBJ2-5; a possible D gene is TRBD2 (7 bases). Germline V lookup: CDR1 ENHRY, CDR2 SYGVKD. The CDR3 has 16 residues. Between the trimmed V and J ends, which lost 3 bases and 0 bases, there was a span of 14 bases. CDR3 protein: CAISEQGGAYQETQYF. The CDR3 DNA reads TGTGCCATCAGTGAACAAGGGGGGGCGTACCAAGAGACCCAGTACTTC.

This clonotype has a handful of counts. V gene TRBV18 combines with J gene TRBJ2-5; D is perhaps TRBD1 (6 bases). The length of the CDR3 is 15 residues. Germline V lookup: CDR1 KGHSH, CDR2 LQKENI. V was trimmed by 0 bases and J by 4 bases, leaving 12 bases between them. Here the CDR3 DNA reads TGTGCCAGCTCACCACCCCTGGCAGGGGCAGAGACCCAGTACTTC. It specifies CASSPPLAGAETQYF. Looking up the rest from reference TRBV18 and TRBJ2-5 gives the full variable domain: NAGVMQNPRHLVRRRGQEARLRCSPMKGHSHVYWYRQLPEEGLKFMVYLQKENIIDESGMPKERFSAEFPKEGPSILRIQQVVRGDSAAYFCASSPPLAGAETQYFGPGTRLLVL.

This clonotype has only a few counts. The V and J genes are TRBV7-2 and TRBJ2-7; 12 positions agree with TRBD2. There are 14 residues in the CDR3. Per the germline V gene, CDR1 is SGHTA and CDR2 is FQGNSA. Trimming took 5 bases from V and 5 from J; bases not matched to a gene: 4. This CDR3 is CASSPSGGAHEQYF. CDR3 sequence (DNA): TGTGCCAGCAGCCCTAGCGGGGGGGCCCACGAGCAGTACTTC.